Sequencing of this TCR beta chain was carried out in a study of T cell repertoires in cytomegalovirus infection (dated by TCRdb to the late 2010s). Regarding the complete study: The HLA type of each donor mattered for the analysis, because public TCR beta signatures pointed to carriage of CMV infection along with the matching HLA type. On the study overall, not on this receptor specifically: In both this cohort and an independent approximately 350-donor cohort, the cumulative frequency of public TCR beta family members distinguished carriers of CMV infection plus the relevant HLA type. The ex vivo response was dominated by HLA-C-restricted CMV-specific TCR beta clonotypes, and the single most frequent clonotype in two of eight donors was supplied by these HLA-C-restricted clonotypes.

Concerning this clonotype: Its target antigen remains unknown. No per-base quality is available; no much larger clone lies one base away.

For sequencing, an Illumina HiSeq 1500 was employed. The raw public data were reprocessed by TCRdb itself: fastp quality trimming at Q25, MiXCR clonotype calling, in-frame beta chains only. Each CDR3 protein gets just one entry, which takes the most common genes and DNA from the rows behind it. This sample holds hundreds of thousands of distinct CDR3 sequences; 20% to 30% were observed only once. The leading ten clones occupy roughly 8% of the sample. The source material was CD8+ T cells from PBMCs. The origin of this receptor is a human donor in good health (CMV status not recorded). Some clones in this sample may be carry-over from other donors' samples.

The CDR3 protein is CASSQIQGEITDTQYF. The DNA sequence follows: TGCGCCAGCAGCCAAATACAGGGGGAAATCACAGATACGCAGTATTTT. The rearranged segments are TRBV4-3 and TRBJ2-3, and TRBD1 matches 8 of the central bases. V is pruned by 2 bases and J by 2 bases, leaving 6 bases of the junction without a gene match. The CDR3 covers 16 residues, taking in both the cysteine and the phenylalanine. Just the 48-base CDR3 DNA is kept, in frame starting at base 1. CDR1 and CDR2 (LGHNA, YSLEER) derive from the germline V gene.